A single TCR beta chain is shown here with its context. Its antigen is unknown. Sequencing used immunoSEQ multiplex PCR; TCRdb keeps in-frame clones, though not all of them. The sample holds roughly 23,000 clones; about 90% are singletons and the top ten take 1.5% to 1.7%. The germline CDR1 and CDR2 sequences are MDHEN and SYDVKM. Between the trimmed V and J ends, which lost 2 bases and 7 bases, there was a span of 8 bases. The CDR3 totals 12 residues. The data belong to a study of T cell repertoires and Cas9 in healthy adults. At the level of the study: CD4 and CD8 compartments: SpCas9-reactive T cells profiled for potency, cytotoxicity, lineage. Study observations and caveats: In vitro, SpCas9-reactive Tregs were reported to curb effector T cell proliferation and function.

The specimen sequenced was CD4+ effector T cells (CD127+, CD25-, CD137-, CD154-) from PBMCs; culture status not recorded. This chain connects TRBV28 to TRBJ1-2, with D maybe TRBD1 (5 bases). This TCR was recovered from a human donor in good health. CDR3 coding DNA: TGTGCCAGCAGTTTAGTTAGGGGTGGCTACACCTTC. This encodes CASSLVRGGYTF.